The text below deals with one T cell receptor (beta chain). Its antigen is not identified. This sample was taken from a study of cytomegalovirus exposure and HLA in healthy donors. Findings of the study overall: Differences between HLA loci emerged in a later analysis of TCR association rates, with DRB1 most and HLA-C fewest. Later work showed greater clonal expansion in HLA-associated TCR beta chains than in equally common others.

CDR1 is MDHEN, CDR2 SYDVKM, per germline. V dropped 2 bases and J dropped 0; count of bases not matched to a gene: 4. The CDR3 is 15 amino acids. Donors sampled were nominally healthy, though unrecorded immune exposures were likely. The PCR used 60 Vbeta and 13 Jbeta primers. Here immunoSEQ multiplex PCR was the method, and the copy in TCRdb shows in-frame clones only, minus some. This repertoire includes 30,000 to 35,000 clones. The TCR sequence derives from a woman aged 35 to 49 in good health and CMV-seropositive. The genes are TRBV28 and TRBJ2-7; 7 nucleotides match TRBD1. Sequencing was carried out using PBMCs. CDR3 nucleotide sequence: TGTGCCAGCAGTTTAGGGGGACAGTCCTCCTACGAGCAGTACTTC. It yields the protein CASSLGGQSSYEQYF.